Sequencing of this T cell receptor beta chain was carried out in a study of blood T cell repertoires in COVID-19. For the study at large: Researchers got acute and convalescent COVID-19 samples from the United States, Italy and Spain.

Germline V gives CDR1 MNHEY, CDR2 SMNVEV (reference sequence). Trimming took 7 bases from V and 3 from J; bases not matched to a gene: 6. The CDR3 contains 14 residues. The table came from immunoSEQ multiplex PCR; TCRdb's copy has only in-frame clones and leaves some out. The data hold about 230,000 clones, with 65% to 90% observed a single time. This clonotype was sampled from a woman in her forties or fifties with acute or convalescent COVID-19. The sequenced material came from peripheral blood. The chain employs TRBV27 and TRBJ2-7, with 10 bases fitting TRBD1. The CDR3 bases are TGTGCCAGCACCCCGACAGGGGGCCTCTACGAGCAGTACTTC. Protein: CASTPTGGLYEQYF.